This T cell receptor (beta chain) was sequenced for a study of shared clonotypes between healthy human individuals. CD4+ cells were split into CD45RA+ naive and CD45RA-negative memory subsets. This table comes from immunoSEQ multiplex PCR, and its TCRdb copy is limited to in-frame clones, with some not included. This sample has some 2,500,000 clones, with under 95% found just once. The germline gives CDR1 MNHNY, CDR2 SVGAGI (reference sequence). The J segment lost 6 bases and the V segment lost 5 bases, leaving 3 bases of the junction unmatched. CDR3 length: 14 amino acids. The sequence was obtained from a man aged 18 to 29 in good health. Some clones in this sample may be carry-over from other donors' samples. The specimen was naive CD4+ T cells from PBMCs. Subset specified: CD45RA+ positively selected. The chain recombines TRBV6-6 with TRBJ2-2, with 10 bases that match TRBD1. CDR3 in amino acids: CASSTGTGAGELFF. Here the CDR3 DNA reads TGTGCCAGCAGTACCGGGACAGGGGCCGGGGAGCTGTTTTTT.